This is a list of T cell receptor beta chains from one sample in a study of T cells after yellow fever vaccination. Each CDR3 protein gets one entry after TCRdb re-called the 5' RACE reads with MiXCR. Here the sample spans 310,000 or so distinct CDR3 sequences, about 3.5% being singletons. Sample: PBMCs, taken on the day of the yellow fever booster vaccination. Receptors originate from a young man who received the YFV17D yellow fever vaccine. Each CDR3 is given with its conserved first and last residue. Fields, in order: CDR3 DNA, CDR3 protein, D gene, clone size, V gene, J gene. D genes are given only for firm matches. Clone sizes are given selectively: once, few, many, or a class where the clone is expanded.

TGTGCCAGCAGCTTGGATGGAGCCCAGAAGACCCAGTACTTC,CASSLDGAQKTQYF,NA,few,TRBV5-4,TRBJ2-5
TGTGCCAGCAGCCATTTTAAGACCTACGAGCAGTACTTC,CASSHFKTYEQYF,NA,few,TRBV27,TRBJ2-7
TGCAGTGCTAGAGTTTGGGGGGGGATGCCAGATACGCAGTATTTT,CSARVWGGMPDTQYF,TRBD2,few,TRBV20-1,TRBJ2-3
TGTGCCAGCAGCGTAGAGTTCGGACAGACCTATCTCACAGATACGCAGTATTTT,CASSVEFGQTYLTDTQYF,NA,NA,TRBV9,TRBJ2-3
TGTGCCAGCAGCGTAGCGGGGGGAATCACAGATACGCAGTATTTT,CASSVAGGITDTQYF,TRBD2,many,TRBV9,TRBJ2-3
TGCAGTGCTAGAGACAGGGAGTCCGGGGAGCTGTTTTTT,CSARDRESGELFF,NA,many,TRBV20-1,TRBJ2-2
TGTGCCAGTCGGTGGGGGCACGAGCAGTACTTC,CASRWGHEQYF,NA,many,TRBV19,TRBJ2-7
TGCGCCAGCAGCCCAATAGGGGGTAATGAGCAGTTCTTC,CASSPIGGNEQFF,NA,NA,TRBV4-1,TRBJ2-1
TGCGCCAGCAGACCACTGGCGGGGGGAATTATCGGGGAGCTGTTTTTT,CASRPLAGGIIGELFF,TRBD2,few,TRBV5-1,TRBJ2-2
TGCGCCAGCAGCTGGGGGGACAGCCTTAATGAAAAACTGTTTTTT,CASSWGDSLNEKLFF,TRBD1,many,TRBV5-1,TRBJ1-4
TGTGCCAGCAGTTTACCGAAACTACAGGGGACTCTAGCCAAAAACATTCAGTACTTC,CASSLPKLQGTLAKNIQYF,NA,few,TRBV27,TRBJ2-4
TGCGCCAGCAGCCCAACCTCTACACAGACGGAGACCCAGTACTTC,CASSPTSTQTETQYF,NA,few,TRBV5-1,TRBJ2-5
TGTGCCAGCAGCTTAGACGTCAGCCCCTATGGCTACACCTTC,CASSLDVSPYGYTF,NA,many,TRBV7-9,TRBJ1-2
TGTGCCACCAGTGTAAAAGATACGCAGTATTTT,CATSVKDTQYF,NA,few,TRBV24-1,TRBJ2-3
TGTGCCAGCAGCATCATGCAGGCCCAGGGTTTACAAGAGACCCAGTACTTC,CASSIMQAQGLQETQYF,NA,many,TRBV7-2,TRBJ2-5
TGTGCCAGCAGCCAAGTTCGGTCAGACTACAATGAGCAGTTCTTC,CASSQVRSDYNEQFF,NA,many,TRBV3-1,TRBJ2-1
TGTGCCAGCTCACCACCGGGCAGTTCGAACACTGAAGCTTTCTTT,CASSPPGSSNTEAFF,NA,many,TRBV18,TRBJ1-1
TGTGCCAGCAGGCCCCGGGCGGGGGCAGATGAGACCCAGTACTTC,CASRPRAGADETQYF,NA,many,TRBV7-2,TRBJ2-5
TGTGCCAGCAGTTTCGGGCCAGCCACCGCTGTCAATAGCAATCAGCCCCAGCATTTT,CASSFGPATAVNSNQPQHF,NA,few,TRBV12-3/TRBV12-4,TRBJ1-5
TGTGCCAGCAACAGGGGGTACTATGGCTACACCTTC,CASNRGYYGYTF,TRBD1,few,TRBV6-1,TRBJ1-2
TGTGCCAGCAGTCGCCCGCCGGGGGGCCTTGGAAACACCATATATTTT,CASSRPPGGLGNTIYF,NA,many,TRBV6-2/TRBV6-3,TRBJ1-3
TGTGCCAGCAGTGAAGGGACAGGGGGGATCCACTATGGCTACACCTTC,CASSEGTGGIHYGYTF,TRBD1,many,TRBV25-1,TRBJ1-2
TGCGCCAGCAGCCCCACAGCGGTTACTAGCAATCAGCCCCAGCATTTT,CASSPTAVTSNQPQHF,NA,NA,TRBV4-3,TRBJ1-5
TGCGCCAGCAGCAACGGGACTCAGTCCTACAATGAGCAGTTCTTC,CASSNGTQSYNEQFF,NA,many,TRBV5-1,TRBJ2-1
TGTGCCACCAGTGCGAGCTCTGGGGCCAACGTCCTGACTTTC,CATSASSGANVLTF,NA,NA,TRBV24-1,TRBJ2-6
TGCGCCAGCAGCGGGGGCGAGTCTTCCTACAATGAGCAGTTCTTC,CASSGGESSYNEQFF,NA,many,TRBV5-1,TRBJ2-1
TGTGCCAGCAGCGCTCCGGGACAGGGGGTCTATGGCTACACCTTC,CASSAPGQGVYGYTF,TRBD1,many,TRBV9,TRBJ1-2
TGTGCCAGCAGCGTAGAAGGGGAGGGGACAGGGTCGTTCTTT,CASSVEGEGTGSFF,TRBD1,few,TRBV9,TRBJ1-1
TGTGCCAGCAGTTGTTGGACCCCTTACAAGCAGTACTTC,CASSCWTPYKQYF,NA,NA,TRBV12-3/TRBV12-4,TRBJ2-7
TGTGCCAGCACCTCCCGGGGCCGGGGAAACACTGAAGCTTTCTTT,CASTSRGRGNTEAFF,NA,many,TRBV6-5,TRBJ1-1
TGTGCCAGCAGCTTATCAGCGCAAGATACGCAGTATTTT,CASSLSAQDTQYF,NA,few,TRBV7-2,TRBJ2-3
TGCGCCAGCGGCTCGGGGGTCCCTCGTAGCTCCTACAATGAGCAGTTCTTC,CASGSGVPRSSYNEQFF,NA,NA,TRBV5-1,TRBJ2-1
TGTGCCACCCGCCTAGGGGGGGGAAACACCGGGGAGCTGTTTTTT,CATRLGGGNTGELFF,NA,few,TRBV6-6,TRBJ2-2
TGTGCCATCAGTTCACCGGAGGCAGCCACTGAAGCTTTCTTT,CAISSPEAATEAFF,NA,few,TRBV10-3,TRBJ1-1
TGCGCCAGCAGCTTGGACCCCCGAGGGCTTGGGGAGACCCAGTACTTC,CASSLDPRGLGETQYF,NA,many,TRBV5-1,TRBJ2-5
TGTGCCATCAGTGAGTCAGGGGGAGTGAACACTGAAGCTTTCTTT,CAISESGGVNTEAFF,NA,many,TRBV10-3,TRBJ1-1
TGTGCCAGCAGTTTAGGGGGGACGGGGACCGGGGAGCTGTTTTTT,CASSLGGTGTGELFF,NA,many,TRBV28,TRBJ2-2
TGTGCCACCAGTCGCTCCGGGTATGGCTACACCTTC,CATSRSGYGYTF,NA,many,TRBV15,TRBJ1-2